This T cell receptor (beta chain) was captured by sequencing in a study of radiotherapy plus CTLA-4 blockade in lung cancer (dated by TCRdb to the late 2010s). Regarding the study in general: Among the enrolled patients, 18% had an objective response, and about 30% reached disease control.

The library came from the immunoSEQ multiplex PCR assay. TCRdb stores this immuneACCESS table with in-frame sequences only. Part of the clones is absent; in the studies checked, under half of the shortfall reflects unresolved V genes, and no reason is known for the rest. In this sample the table shows 65,000 to 70,000 clones, roughly 78% of which occur a single time. About 9.1% of the sample is held by the ten biggest clonotypes. As regards this clone: Its binding antigen is unknown. Base qualities were left out, and no much larger clone turns up one base away.

What the research found in general, with its limitations: Increased serum interferon-beta after radiation, together with early dynamic changes in blood T cell clones, were reported to be the strongest predictors of response. TCR clones derived from tumors expanded in peripheral blood after treatment with radiotherapy and ipilimumab.

The CDR3 covers 14 residues, taking in both the cysteine and the phenylalanine. Only the CDR3 DNA stays, 42 bases, in frame from base 1. The germline V gene provides CDR1 MRHNA and CDR2 SNTAGT. The germline V end is reduced by 8 bases and the J end by 7 bases; junction bases left unmatched: 9. The study evaluated CTLA-4 blockade (ipilimumab) given together with focal radiation therapy in patients who had chemo-refractory metastatic non-small-cell lung cancer. The V and J genes are TRBV6-4 and TRBJ1-5; 9 of the junction bases match TRBD1. This TCR was sampled from a human donor with non-small cell lung cancer who had a complete response to radiotherapy plus ipilimumab. The sample was peripheral blood, taken from a patient treated with radiotherapy plus ipilimumab. CDR3 region: CASLLQGAGQPQHF. The nucleotides read TGTGCCAGCCTACTACAGGGGGCAGGACAGCCCCAGCATTTT.